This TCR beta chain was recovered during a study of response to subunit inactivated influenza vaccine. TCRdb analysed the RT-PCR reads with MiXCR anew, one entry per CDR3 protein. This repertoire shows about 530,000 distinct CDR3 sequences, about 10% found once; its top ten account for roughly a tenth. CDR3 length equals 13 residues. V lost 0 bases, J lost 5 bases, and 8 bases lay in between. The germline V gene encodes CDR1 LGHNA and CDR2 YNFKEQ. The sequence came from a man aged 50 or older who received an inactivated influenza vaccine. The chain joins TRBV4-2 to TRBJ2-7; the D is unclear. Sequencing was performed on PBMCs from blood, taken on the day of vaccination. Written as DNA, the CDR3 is TGTGCCAGCAGCCAAGATATCGGAGACGAGCAGTACTTC. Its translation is CASSQDIGDEQYF.